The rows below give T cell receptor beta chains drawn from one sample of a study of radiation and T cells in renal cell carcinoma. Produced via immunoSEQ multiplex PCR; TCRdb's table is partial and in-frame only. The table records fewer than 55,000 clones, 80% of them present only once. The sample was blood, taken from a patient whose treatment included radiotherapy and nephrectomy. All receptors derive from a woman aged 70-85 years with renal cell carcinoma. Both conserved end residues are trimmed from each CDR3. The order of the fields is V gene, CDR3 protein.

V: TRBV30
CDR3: AWSGQGYTEAF

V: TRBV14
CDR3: ASSQGNPSGSYNEQF

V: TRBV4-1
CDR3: ASSPGGTGLQETQY

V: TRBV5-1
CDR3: ASSEQYEQY

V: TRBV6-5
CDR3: ASSYGGRSEKLF

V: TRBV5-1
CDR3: ASSAGQGANTGELF

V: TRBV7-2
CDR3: ASSPVWGQGAGGYT

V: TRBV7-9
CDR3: ATSRGGNSPLH

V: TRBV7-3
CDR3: ASSLGDSGNTIY

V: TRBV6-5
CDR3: ASSYEGAYGYT

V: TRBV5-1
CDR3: ASSAGGETQY

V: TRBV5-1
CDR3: ASSLTGEDGYT

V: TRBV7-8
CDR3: ASSLARVDLWRNTIY

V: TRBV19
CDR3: ASTPGLAGNEQY

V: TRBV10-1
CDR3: ASSESGGYGDTQY

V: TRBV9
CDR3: ASSVDGSQETQY

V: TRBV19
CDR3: ASSPGGRKTGELF

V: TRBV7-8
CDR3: ASRDTGGTYEQY

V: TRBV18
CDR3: ASSPDRDEQY